Listed below are T cell receptor beta chains from one sample, sequenced in a study of T-cell memory formation after mild COVID-19. MiXCR, applied by TCRdb to the 5' RACE reads, yields one record per CDR3 protein. The repertoire holds a few hundred thousand distinct CDR3 sequences, with about a sixth as singletons. Sequencing was performed on PBMCs or a T cell subset sorted from them (not recorded which). These receptors all stem from a man aged 18 to 30 who had mild COVID-19 (a few samples of this study predate the infection). Cell type and time point are not known. CDR3s include the opening cysteine and the closing phenylalanine or tryptophan. D genes are given only for firm matches. Not every row has a clone size; where given, it reads once, few, many or a size class.

V	J	D	size	CDR3	DNA
TRBV6-6	TRBJ2-5	TRBD2	-	CASSGGLAGWETQYF	TGTGCCAGCAGTGGGGGACTAGCGGGCTGGGAGACCCAGTACTTC
TRBV4-3	TRBJ1-4	-	-	CASSQDVAPRGEKLFF	TGCGCCAGCAGCCAAGATGTGGCCCCTCGAGGTGAAAAACTGTTTTTT
TRBV4-1	TRBJ1-1	-	-	CASSQGLQRNTEAFF	TGCGCCAGCAGCCAAGGTTTACAGAGGAACACTGAAGCTTTCTTT
TRBV4-1	TRBJ2-2	-	few	CASSQGSGFGELFF	TGCGCCAGCAGCCAGGGCTCAGGATTCGGGGAGCTGTTTTTT
TRBV28	TRBJ2-4	TRBD1	-	CASGQGSAKNIQYF	TGTGCCAGTGGACAGGGGAGCGCCAAAAACATTCAGTACTTC
TRBV7-8	TRBJ2-5	-	few	CASSSASLNAQYF	TGTGCCAGCAGCTCAGCCTCCCTGAATGCCCAGTACTTC
TRBV2	TRBJ1-2	TRBD1	few	CASSEQGANYGYTF	TGTGCCAGCAGTGAGCAGGGGGCGAACTATGGCTACACCTTC
TRBV29-1	TRBJ2-3	TRBD2	-	CSVEEGGGAGTQYF	TGCAGCGTTGAAGAGGGCGGGGGGGCCGGTACGCAGTATTTT
TRBV5-5	TRBJ1-1	-	once	CASSQPQNTEAFF	TGTGCCAGCAGTCAACCTCAGAACACTGAAGCTTTCTTT
TRBV24-1	TRBJ1-2	-	-	CATADRGGGGELGYTF	TGTGCCACGGCTGACCGCGGAGGAGGGGGAGAGTTAGGCTACACCTTC
TRBV7-9	TRBJ2-3	TRBD2	-	CASSVFGTTHTDTQYF	TGTGCCAGCAGCGTTTTCGGGACTACCCACACAGATACGCAGTATTTT
TRBV4-1	TRBJ2-3	-	few	CASSPPGDFSTDTQYF	TGCGCCAGCAGCCCCCCCGGGGACTTTAGCACAGATACGCAGTATTTT
TRBV20-1	TRBJ2-3	-	few	CSATRNTDTQYF	TGCAGTGCTACCCGCAACACAGATACGCAGTATTTT
TRBV28	TRBJ2-5	-	many	CASSSGVYETQYF	TGTGCCAGCAGTTCCGGGGTCTATGAGACCCAGTACTTC
TRBV7-6	TRBJ2-1	TRBD2	-	CASRGLAGATRSYNEQFF	TGTGCCAGTCGGGGACTAGCGGGGGCCACCCGCTCCTACAATGAGCAGTTCTTC
TRBV4-2	TRBJ1-1	-	-	CASSQVGVNTEAFF	TGTGCCAGCAGCCAAGTTGGGGTGAACACTGAAGCTTTCTTT
TRBV29-1	TRBJ2-3	TRBD1	-	CSVETGVGDTQYF	TGCAGCGTTGAGACAGGGGTTGGTGATACGCAGTATTTT
TRBV20-1	TRBJ1-1	-	many	CSARKPGAGEAFF	TGCAGTGCTAGGAAACCCGGGGCTGGTGAAGCTTTCTTT
TRBV7-8	TRBJ2-5	-	few	CASSSRRDFLPETQYF	TGTGCCAGCAGCTCCCGCCGGGACTTCCTTCCCGAGACCCAGTACTTC
TRBV7-2	TRBJ2-2	TRBD1	few	CASSPANRGRGTGELFF	TGTGCCAGCAGCCCAGCCAACAGGGGGCGAGGAACCGGGGAGCTGTTTTTT
TRBV6-5	TRBJ1-2	TRBD1	once	CASSQTGSGGYTF	TGTGCCAGCAGTCAGACAGGGTCGGGTGGATACACCTTC
TRBV5-1	TRBJ2-5	-	few	CASSSGDKETQYF	TGCGCCAGCAGCTCAGGAGATAAAGAGACCCAGTACTTC
TRBV7-6	TRBJ2-1	-	few	CASSFGGPPLDEQFF	TGTGCCAGCAGCTTCGGGGGGCCCCCTTTGGATGAGCAGTTCTTC
TRBV7-2	TRBJ2-5	-	-	CASRQAPFLQETQYF	TGTGCCAGCAGACAAGCGCCGTTTCTCCAAGAGACCCAGTACTTC
TRBV7-2	TRBJ2-3	-	few	CASSGGHTQYF	TGTGCCAGCAGCGGGGGTCATACGCAGTATTTT
TRBV7-6	TRBJ2-3	TRBD2	-	CASSRLAGRTDTQYF	TGTGCCAGCAGCCGACTAGCGGGGCGCACAGATACGCAGTATTTT
TRBV7-2	TRBJ2-7	-	-	CASSMGQGVSYEQYF	TGTGCCAGCAGCATGGGCCAGGGCGTTAGTTACGAGCAGTACTTC
TRBV3-1	TRBJ1-6	TRBD1	few	CASSPTGEGAYNSPLHF	TGTGCCAGCAGCCCGACAGGGGAGGGGGCCTATAATTCACCCCTCCACTTT
TRBV7-8	TRBJ1-2	-	few	CASSRSAVYGYTF	TGTGCCAGCAGCAGGAGCGCGGTCTATGGCTACACCTTC
TRBV4-1	TRBJ1-4	TRBD1	many	CASSRPGQEEKLFF	TGCGCCAGCAGCCGGCCTGGACAGGAAGAAAAACTGTTTTTT
TRBV20-1	TRBJ2-3	TRBD2	many	CGGLAGGPGTDTQYF	TGCGGGGGACTAGCGGGGGGGCCAGGCACAGATACGCAGTATTTT
TRBV7-2	TRBJ1-2	-	-	CASSITWAAGDGYTF	TGTGCCAGCAGCATAACTTGGGCGGCGGGGGATGGCTACACCTTC
TRBV5-1	TRBJ2-2	-	-	CASSPDRPTGELFF	TGCGCCAGCAGCCCTGACAGGCCCACCGGGGAGCTGTTTTTT
TRBV7-8	TRBJ1-3	-	-	CASSPQDREIYF	TGTGCCAGCAGCCCCCAAGACAGAGAAATATATTTT
TRBV20-1	TRBJ1-6	TRBD1	-	CSATRQGFYSPLHF	TGCAGTGCTACGAGACAGGGTTTTTATTCACCCCTCCACTTT
TRBV7-2	TRBJ1-2	-	-	CASSSRVEGYTF	TGTGCCAGCAGCTCCAGGGTGGAAGGCTACACCTTC
TRBV2	TRBJ1-2	TRBD1	-	CASRRTGGSSSDTF	TGTGCCAGCAGGAGGACAGGGGGATCATCTTCGGACACCTTC
TRBV7-2	TRBJ2-5	-	few	CASSLDVGTQYF	TGTGCCAGCAGCTTAGATGTTGGGACCCAGTACTTC
TRBV7-8	TRBJ2-5	-	many	CASRIRGGGETQYF	TGTGCCAGCAGAATAAGGGGTGGTGGAGAGACCCAGTACTTC
TRBV11-2	TRBJ2-2	-	many	CASSDIKSGHGELFF	TGTGCCAGCAGCGATATTAAGTCAGGGCACGGGGAGCTGTTTTTT
TRBV19	TRBJ2-1	-	-	CASRQGLLGWGEQFF	TGTGCCAGTAGACAAGGACTCCTGGGGTGGGGAGAGCAGTTCTTC
TRBV5-1	TRBJ2-5	-	many	CASSMLERAEETQYF	TGCGCCAGCAGCATGCTAGAGCGGGCAGAAGAGACCCAGTACTTC
TRBV18	TRBJ1-3	-	many	CASSPPYRTISGNTIYF	TGTGCCAGCTCACCACCGTACAGGACGATCTCTGGAAACACCATATATTTT
TRBV20-1	TRBJ1-1	-	-	CSARDPRENTEAFF	TGCAGTGCTAGAGATCCGAGGGAGAACACTGAAGCTTTCTTT
TRBV15	TRBJ2-7	-	-	CATSRESTGWYEQYF	TGTGCCACCAGCAGAGAATCCACAGGGTGGTACGAGCAGTACTTC
TRBV20-1	TRBJ1-4	-	-	CSAPGGGTGTTNEKLFF	TGCAGTGCTCCCGGGGGTGGGACCGGGACAACTAATGAAAAACTGTTTTTT
TRBV7-2	TRBJ1-2	-	once	CASSSVPVKNGYTF	TGTGCCAGCAGCAGCGTCCCGGTGAAAAATGGCTACACCTTC
TRBV2	TRBJ2-2	TRBD1	-	CASSGDRISTVELFF	TGTGCCAGCAGTGGGGACAGAATCTCCACCGTGGAGCTGTTTTTT
TRBV5-1	TRBJ2-5	-	many	CASSSTGETQYF	TGCGCCAGCAGCTCTACAGGGGAGACCCAGTACTTC
TRBV7-9	TRBJ2-3	TRBD2	few	CASSIQAGAPTDTQYF	TGTGCCAGCAGTATCCAAGCGGGGGCCCCCACAGATACGCAGTATTTT
TRBV4-1	TRBJ1-4	-	few	CASSQQEVMGEKLFF	TGCGCCAGCAGCCAGCAGGAAGTGATGGGTGAAAAACTGTTTTTT
TRBV7-2	TRBJ1-6	-	-	CASSLTASNSPLHF	TGTGCCAGCAGCTTAACTGCAAGTAATTCACCCCTCCACTTT
TRBV3-1	TRBJ2-3	TRBD2	many	CASSEKRGVFTDTQYF	TGTGCCAGCAGCGAGAAGCGGGGGGTATTCACAGATACGCAGTATTTT
TRBV12-3/TRBV12-4	TRBJ1-1	-	-	CASTPQAGGTEAFF	TGTGCCAGCACCCCACAGGCTGGGGGCACTGAAGCTTTCTTT
TRBV20-1	TRBJ1-1	-	-	CSASQGTEAFF	TGCAGTGCCAGTCAGGGGACTGAAGCTTTCTTT
TRBV6-5	TRBJ1-4	-	-	CASSYSSRAVSNEKLFF	TGTGCCAGCAGTTACTCGAGTCGGGCGGTCAGTAATGAAAAACTGTTTTTT
TRBV4-1	TRBJ2-5	-	few	CASSQGVSSETQYF	TGCGCCAGCAGCCAAGGGGTCTCGTCCGAGACCCAGTACTTC
TRBV7-6	TRBJ2-5	-	-	CASSFTTRDETQYF	TGTGCCAGCAGCTTTACTACCAGGGACGAGACCCAGTACTTC
TRBV7-2	TRBJ2-7	-	-	CASSLDRVGEQYF	TGTGCCAGCAGCTTAGACAGGGTGGGCGAGCAGTACTTC
TRBV5-1	TRBJ2-7	-	-	CASSRTGAGVGEQYF	TGCGCCAGCAGCCGGACGGGGGCCGGGGTAGGGGAGCAGTACTTC